The present TCR beta chain was sequenced within a study of vaccination and CD4 T cells after COVID-19. Treatment given: approximately nine-day PBMC culture with coronavirus spike peptide pools or control peptides (ViraFEST assay). An unexposed donor provided the CD4+ T cells, which were collected before the COVID-19 pandemic (2011-2018). Per the germline V gene, CDR1 is MNHEY and CDR2 is SVGAGI. The CDR3 has 16 residues. V was clipped by 2 bases and J by 1 base; unmatched bases: 5. Oncomine TCR Beta short-read sequencing was applied to DNA from cultured CD4+ T cells. Cultures of CD4+ T cells served as the source for extracting genomic DNA. TCRdb analysed the PCR reads with MiXCR anew, one entry per CDR3 protein. The sample lists several thousand distinct CDR3 sequences; approximately 48% were seen once. As to this clonotype: The antigen remains unidentified.

This sequence was found in a human donor in good health. This chain uses TRBV6-5 with TRBJ2-5, with TRBD2 matching over 9 bases. Material: CD4+ T cells from blood, cultured in vitro. The CDR3 spells CASSYRGSGGQETQYF. The CDR3 nucleotides read TGTGCCAGCAGTTACAGGGGTAGCGGGGGCCAAGAGACCCAGTACTTC.